This T cell receptor beta chain was identified during a study of T cells in Graves' hyperthyroidism and ophthalmopathy (dated by TCRdb to between 2018 and 2020). With regard to the full study: Peripheral blood was sampled at the time of initial diagnosis, prior to any treatment. To identify TCR V-J signatures that set the groups apart, the researchers used a discovery cohort of approximately 98 patients, made up of around 42 with Graves' ophthalmopathy and 57 with stable Graves' hyperthyroidism. The 100 discovery patients were divided at random into training and test sets in a 7:3 ratio. The paper reports TCR Vbeta CDR3 sequencing of some 140 peripheral blood samples: approximately 41 ophthalmopathy, fewer than 85 hyperthyroidism and around 17 progressor patients. Whether ophthalmopathy could be predicted prospectively was tested in an independent validation cohort made up of roughly 20 hyperthyroidism patients plus 17 patients who later progressed to ophthalmopathy. Thyroid tissue and blood T-cell repertoires from six Graves' hyperthyroidism patients were also compared in the study. Once sampling was done, hyperthyroidism patients were given methimazole at a starting dose of 30 mg daily, whereas ophthalmopathy patients were given high-dose intravenous methylprednisolone. Summary of the overall study and its limitations: Ophthalmopathy was separated from stable hyperthyroidism by a 13 V-J signature model, with 85% to 90% sensitivity and around 81% specificity obtained in cross-validation and 80%/75% obtained in testing. Sample size was not statistically predetermined, and blinding of investigators to group allocation was not performed. In validation, progression to ophthalmopathy was predicted by the model with almost 71% sensitivity and around 76% specificity, a median of approximately 7.1 months before onset. Most expanded thyroid clonotypes (frequency above 0.001) were also found in blood, which suggests that blood repertoires may mirror thyroid immune responses.

TCR beta CDR3 regions were amplified from RNA transcripts. The first round of RT-PCR for the TCR CDR3 was performed with the HTBI primer set and the Qiagen OneStep RT-PCR kit. Libraries were constructed in a second round of multiplex PCR, after which size selection and purification were performed. Paired-end sequencing of the libraries was performed with 100 bp reads on an Illumina HiSeq2000. Per the source publication's procedure: SOAPnuke was used to process the raw data, throwing out any read that contained adapters or uncalled bases, had a mean Phred below 15, or lacked an exact constant-primer or identifier match. High-quality paired reads were merged with COPE v1.2.5, and unique nucleotide sequences were defined as clonotypes. MiTCR v1.1 was used to align clonotypes to the IMGT TRBV, TRBD and TRBJ reference segments. The analysis was restricted to V-J combinations with a frequency above 0.0001, which together covered roughly 99% of the repertoires. A TCS score was defined as the ratio of F50 (clonal expansion) to E x V (chaos), with BLOSUM62-based TCRdist applied between CDR3 peptides within each V-J. Welch's t-statistics and random forest reduced just over 500 V-J features to 10 to 15, which were used in a naive Bayes classifier (R e1071). Starting from the raw public reads, TCRdb applied fastp trimming at Q25, assembled clones with MiXCR and retained in-frame beta chains. All rows with the same CDR3 protein become a single entry with the most common DNA and genes. The V and J calls and clone size are TCRdb's, not the authors'. Present in this sample are more than 300,000 distinct CDR3 sequences, approximately 15% of which were seen just once. Of the sample, 20% to 25% is held by the ten largest clones.

Stable Graves' hyperthyroidism was defined as no progression to ophthalmopathy during 18 months of follow-up. Hyperthyroidism patients were newly diagnosed, with disease duration under 2 months, and aged 18 to 65 years. Patients with uncontrolled infections, other autoimmune diseases, pregnancy or lactation were excluded. Diagnoses relied on clinical symptoms, serum thyroxine and TRAb, thyroid ultrasound and orbital computed tomography. PBMCs were separated from 8 to 10 ml of fresh peripheral blood using Ficoll-Paque density gradient centrifugation. Trizol reagent was used to extract total RNA, and RNA quality was then checked on an Agilent 2100 Bioanalyzer. This clonotype was counted many times. Its specific antigen is unknown. One base away there is no much larger clone; base qualities are not given. The CDR3 holds 15 amino acids from the cysteine to the phenylalanine. Just the 45-base CDR3 DNA is kept, in frame starting at base 1. Between the V and J ends, shortened by 2 bases and 4 bases respectively, the junction contains 14 bases. Looking up the germline V gene yields CDR1 MDHEN and CDR2 SYDVKM.

The sample was blood. The rearranged chain carries TRBV28 and TRBJ1-1; a weak D assignment points to TRBD1 (5 bases agree). This TCR came from a woman in her thirties with Graves' hyperthyroidism. The sequence in DNA is TGTGCCAGCAGTTTAGGGTGGGGGTCAGCCACTGAAGCTTTCTTT. It encodes CASSLGWGSATEAFF.